The rows below give T cell receptor beta chains drawn from one sample of a study of blood T cell repertoires in COVID-19. Only in-frame clones appear in the TCRdb table, and some are missing; sequencing was by immunoSEQ multiplex PCR. The table records around 70,000 clones, 90% of them present only once. The sample taken for sequencing was peripheral blood. The source is a man between 45 and 60 years old with acute or convalescent COVID-19. Both conserved end residues are trimmed from each CDR3. The order of the fields is V gene, J gene, CDR3 protein.

TRBV27	TRBJ1-2	ASSPTGGATYGYT
TRBV29-1	TRBJ1-5	SVQTGLGQPQH
TRBV2	TRBJ2-1	ASRPTSGGLNEQF
TRBV28	TRBJ2-2	ASSLSGAGVNTGELF
TRBV11-2	TRBJ2-1	ASSALRTSDYNEQF
TRBV7-2	TRBJ1-4	ASSSTGTGDKLF
TRBV30	TRBJ1-3	AWSVSSGNTIY
TRBV18	TRBJ2-1	ASSLDLTGGRDEQF
TRBV4-3	TRBJ1-1	ASSHADRRGEAF
TRBV20-1	TRBJ1-1	SASRSQGAGEAF
TRBV5-1	TRBJ1-4	ASRRRGEDEKLF
TRBV28	TRBJ1-1	ASSLNLGQGKNTEAF
TRBV7-8	TRBJ1-3	ASSPNPAGSYDTIY
TRBV6-5	TRBJ2-7	ASSRTDGYYEQY
TRBV27	TRBJ2-1	ASSLFVSGNEQF
TRBV10-3	TRBJ1-5	AISEREQGVRPQH
TRBV20-1	TRBJ2-7	SASAPGLAGAYEQY
TRBV27	TRBJ2-7	ASNPIVGGVNEQY
TRBV9	TRBJ2-7	ASSSSRDRGPPIYEQY